Described below is a single T cell receptor (beta chain) sequence and its context. V was clipped by 1 base and J by 2 bases, with 9 bases between them. The CDR3 covers 15 residues. The germline V gene encodes CDR1 LGHNA and CDR2 YNFKEQ. This sample is part of a study of identical twins. TCRdb fed the 5' RACE reads into MiXCR, producing one record per CDR3 protein. The sample consists of a few hundred thousand distinct CDR3 sequences, 7.5% to 10% of them appearing once. These data also featured in a second study, about yellow fever vaccine responses in identical twins.

The specimen was PBMCs. The chain is built from TRBV4-2 and TRBJ2-1, with D possibly TRBD1 on 5 matching bases. The clonotype comes from a woman between 18 and 30 years old in good health. The CDR3, as DNA: TGTGCCAGCAGCCAAGGACAGTATGCCTACAATGAGCAGTTCTTC. Protein sequence: CASSQGQYAYNEQFF.